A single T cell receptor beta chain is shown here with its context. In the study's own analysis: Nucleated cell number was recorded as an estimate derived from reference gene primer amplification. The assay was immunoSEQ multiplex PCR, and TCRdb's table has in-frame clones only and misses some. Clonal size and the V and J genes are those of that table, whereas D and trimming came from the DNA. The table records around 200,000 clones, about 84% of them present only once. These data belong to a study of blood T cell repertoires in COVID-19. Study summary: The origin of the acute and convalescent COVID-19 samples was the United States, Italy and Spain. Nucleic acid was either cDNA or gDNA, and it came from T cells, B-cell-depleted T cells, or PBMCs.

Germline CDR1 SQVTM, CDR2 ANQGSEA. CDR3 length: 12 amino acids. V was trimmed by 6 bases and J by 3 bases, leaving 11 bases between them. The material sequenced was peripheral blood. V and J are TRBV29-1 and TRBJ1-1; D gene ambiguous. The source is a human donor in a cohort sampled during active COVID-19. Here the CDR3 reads CSVDGEYTEAFF. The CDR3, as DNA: TGCAGCGTGGACGGGGAATACACTGAAGCTTTCTTT.